This TCR beta chain was identified during a study of blood T cell repertoires in COVID-19. Study overall: Researchers got acute and convalescent COVID-19 samples from the United States, Italy and Spain.

Sequencing was performed with immunoSEQ multiplex PCR; in TCRdb, only in-frame clones are kept and a portion is missing. The sample lists about 220,000 clones; approximately 85% were seen once. Trimming cost V 0 bases and J 8 bases, with 8 bases left between them. Germline V gene data show CDR1 as SGHRS and CDR2 as YFSETQ. This CDR3 has 12 amino acids. Seattle enrolled patients during active infection and tracked them longitudinally. The sequencing input was peripheral blood. This chain uses TRBV5-1 with TRBJ1-1; D might be TRBD1 (6 bases). The origin of this receptor is a woman in her 70s with COVID-19, enrolled during active disease. CDR3 sequence: CASSLDGQEAFF. CDR3 nucleotide sequence: TGCGCCAGCAGCTTGGACGGACAGGAAGCTTTCTTT.